Each of the 32 T cell receptor beta chains below was sequenced from the same sample in a study of shared T cell receptors in the human thymus. Assay: immunoSEQ multiplex PCR; the TCRdb copy retains only in-frame clones and omits some. The table has some 720,000 clones, approximately 87% seen once; the top ten hold 0.0085% to 0.012%. These sequences were also reported in another study, on human thymus T cells.

Material for sequencing was thymocytes. The receptors come from a boy under two years old with a congenital heart defect.

This chain connects TRBV4-3 to TRBJ2-3; TRBD1 is a possible D gene (5 bases). From germline, CDR1 is LGHNA and CDR2 YSLEER. There are 15 residues in the CDR3. The V end was cut by 3 bases, the J end by 2 bases, with 12 bases between. Here the CDR3 DNA reads TGCGCCAGCAGCCAGGGGCCCTCACTCACAGATACGCAGTATTTT. Protein product: CASSQGPSLTDTQYF.

V usage is TRBV15 and J usage is TRBJ2-3, with D possibly TRBD1 on 5 matching bases. V lost 3 bases to trimming and J lost 2 bases, with 12 bases between them. The CDR3 contains 15 residues. In germline, CDR1 is LNHNV, CDR2 YYDKDF (reference sequence). CDR3 coding DNA: TGTGCCACCAGCAGTAGGGGATATGACACAGATACGCAGTATTTT. Translated: CATSSRGYDTDTQYF. Full variable domain (missing parts from reference TRBV15 and TRBJ2-3): DAMVIQNPRYQVTQFGKPVTLSCSQTLNHNVMYWYQQKSSQAPKLLFHYYDKDFNNEADTPDNFQSRRPNTSFCFLDIRSPGLGDTAMYLCATSSRGYDTDTQYFGPGTRLTVL.

V and J are TRBV7-3 and TRBJ2-1, with 9 bases matching TRBD2. The CDR3 loop spans 15 amino acids. Germline-derived CDR1 and CDR2 are SGHTA and FQGTGA. The J segment lost 5 bases and the V segment lost 4 bases, leaving 6 bases of the junction unmatched. CDR3 residues: CASSSTSGKNNEQFF. For the CDR3, the DNA is TGTGCCAGCAGCTCGACTAGCGGCAAGAACAATGAGCAGTTCTTC. Combining the CDR3 with reference TRBV7-3 and TRBJ2-1 gives the whole variable domain GAGVSQTPSNKVTEKGKYVELRCDPISGHTALYWYRQSLGQGPEFLIYFQGTGAADDSGLPNDRFFAVRPEGSVSTLKIQRTERGDSAVYLCASSSTSGKNNEQFFGPGTRLTVL.

This chain links TRBV6-6 with TRBJ2-7; 8 nucleotides match TRBD1. Germline CDR1 and CDR2: MNHNY and SVGAGI (reference sequence). The CDR3 has 16 amino acids. V dropped 6 bases and J dropped 4; count of bases not matched to a gene: 14. This CDR3 is CASSLTPDRGLYEQYF. The CDR3 coding sequence is TGTGCCAGCAGCTTAACACCCGACAGGGGTCTGTACGAGCAGTACTTC.

V usage is TRBV21-1 and J usage is TRBJ2-7; the table's D call, TRBD2, was not checked against the DNA. TRBV21-1 is classified as a pseudogene. This CDR3 comprises 15 residues. The chain's CDR3 is CASPPSGNISYEQYF. CDR3 nucleotide sequence: TGTGCCAGCCCCCCGAGCGGGAATATCTCCTACGAGCAGTACTTC.

The chain carries TRBV4-2 and TRBJ2-3, with 8 bases matching TRBD2. CDR1 and CDR2 (germline): LGHNA, YNFKEQ. The CDR3 sequence is 16 residues long. Trimming at V came to 1 base and at J to 0 bases, leaving 3 bases not matched to a gene. The CDR3 loop reads CASSQGASGSTDTQYF. In DNA form, the CDR3 reads TGTGCCAGCAGCCAAGGGGCTAGCGGGAGCACAGATACGCAGTATTTT.

The chain combines TRBV4-2 with TRBJ2-2; 8 nucleotides agree with TRBD1. V was pared by 2 bases and J by 0 bases, with 8 bases of the junction left unmatched. Looked up from germline, CDR1 is LGHNA and CDR2 is YNFKEQ. The CDR3 loop spans 18 amino acids. CDR3 in DNA: TGTGCCAGCAGCCAACACGGTCAACAGGGGGCGAACACCGGGGAGCTGTTTTTT. Translating gives CASSQHGQQGANTGELFF.

The V call is TRBV30, the J call TRBJ2-2; maybe TRBD2 (5 bases). The CDR3 totals 12 residues. The germline gives CDR1 GTSNPN, CDR2 SVGIG (reference sequence). Between the trimmed V and J ends, which lost 4 bases and 6 bases, there was a span of 9 bases. The CDR3 reads CAWKWESGELFF. For the CDR3, the DNA is TGTGCCTGGAAATGGGAGTCCGGGGAGCTGTTTTTT.

The rearrangement joins TRBV5-4 to TRBJ2-2; TRBD2 might be the D (6 bases). Deletions cut 4 bases from V and 0 bases from J, with 10 bases between. There are 15 residues in the CDR3. CDR1 and CDR2 (germline): SGHNT, YYREEE (reference sequence). CDR3 in DNA: TGTGCCAGCAGCAACGGGACTCCGAACACCGGGGAGCTGTTTTTT. Translating gives CASSNGTPNTGELFF.

V and J are TRBV14 and TRBJ2-5, with no clear D. This CDR3 region has 17 residues. V was pared by 1 base and J by 1 base, with 16 bases between. The germline gives CDR1 SGHDN, CDR2 FVKESK. CDR3 residues: CASSQVPWRPFQETQYF. CDR3 coding DNA: TGTGCCAGCAGCCAAGTGCCGTGGCGGCCTTTCCAAGAGACCCAGTACTTC.

As regards this clone: The sample has other DNA sequences that encode this CDR3 too. The chain carries TRBV4-3 and TRBJ2-3, with a tentative D call TRBD1 (5 bases). Germline values: CDR1 LGHNA, CDR2 YSLEER. The CDR3 loop spans 14 amino acids. V gave up 1 base and J gave up 0 bases, with 5 bases separating them. CDR3 sequence (DNA): TGCGCCAGCAGCCAAGGACAGAGCACAGATACGCAGTATTTT. The encoded protein is CASSQGQSTDTQYF.

The chain links TRBV5-1 to TRBJ2-6; unclear D gene. The ends were cut back, 0 bases at V and 2 bases at J, with 15 bases in the middle. Germline V gives CDR1 SGHRS, CDR2 YFSETQ. The CDR3 extends over 18 amino acids. CDR3 amino acids: CASSLATVSPPGANVLTF. In DNA, the CDR3 is TGCGCCAGCAGCTTGGCTACAGTCAGCCCCCCTGGGGCCAACGTCCTGACTTTC.

The chain links TRBV27 to TRBJ2-1; TRBD2 aligns across 9 bases. From germline, CDR1 is MNHEY and CDR2 SMNVEV (reference sequence). V was pared by 5 bases and J by 7 bases, with 15 bases of the junction left unmatched. The CDR3 extends over 17 amino acids. The CDR3 spells CASSPVYAGGPGNEQFF. The CDR3 nucleotides read TGTGCCAGCAGTCCCGTATATGCGGGAGGGCCGGGTAATGAGCAGTTCTTC.

The chain is built from TRBV28 and TRBJ1-1; D remains ambiguous. With 4 bases removed from V and 6 bases from J, the gap between germline ends came to 6 bases. The CDR3 loop spans 11 amino acids. Germline CDR1 and CDR2: MDHEN and SYDVKM. The CDR3 sequence: CASSSVAEAFF. Written as DNA, the CDR3 is TGTGCCAGCAGTTCGGTCGCTGAAGCTTTCTTT.

This clone was detected once. This CDR3 is also generated by other DNA sequences in the sample. In DNA form, the CDR3 reads TGTGCCAGCAGTTCCAGAGATAGAGGCTATGGCTACACCTTC. This codes for CASSSRDRGYGYTF. The chain has TRBV27 and TRBJ1-2; D is ambiguous. Looked up from germline, CDR1 is MNHEY and CDR2 is SMNVEV (reference sequence). Trimming removed 4 bases at V and 4 bases at J, with 13 bases between. This CDR3 is 14 amino acids long.

The V call is TRBV6-5, the J call TRBJ1-1; D is perhaps TRBD1 (6 bases). V lost 4 bases to trimming and J lost 1 base, with 10 bases between them. The CDR3 runs 14 residues. The germline gives CDR1 MNHEY, CDR2 SVGAGI. The CDR3 loop reads CASSSPRGNTEAFF. The CDR3 DNA reads TGTGCCAGCAGTTCCCCCAGGGGGAACACTGAAGCTTTCTTT.

The V and J genes are TRBV29-1 and TRBJ2-1; the D is unclear. Trimming left V 1 base short and J 5 bases short, with 6 bases between. This CDR3 region has 12 residues. Germline values: CDR1 SQVTM, CDR2 ANQGSEA. The DNA of the CDR3 is TGCAGCGTTGAAGGCGAGAACAATGAGCAGTTCTTC. Protein product: CSVEGENNEQFF.

This clone was observed once. The chain uses TRBV11-2 and TRBJ2-7; 12 bases are shared with TRBD2. This CDR3 spans 16 amino acids. V lost 3 bases, J lost 3 bases, and 6 bases stayed unmatched. Germline V gene data show CDR1 as SGHAT and CDR2 as FQNNGV. The CDR3 sequence is CASSFLAGGRLYEQYF. The CDR3, as DNA: TGTGCCAGCAGCTTTCTAGCGGGAGGGAGGCTCTACGAGCAGTACTTC.

The genes are TRBV30 and TRBJ2-7; 8 bases agree with TRBD2. The CDR3 is 18 residues long. Germline assignment: CDR1 GTSNPN and CDR2 SVGIG (reference sequence). V lost 1 base, J lost 0 bases, and 14 bases stayed unmatched. The CDR3 DNA follows: TGTGCCTGGAGTGATGGTAGCGGGAATGGAGTTAGCTCCTACGAGCAGTACTTC. Translated, it gives CAWSDGSGNGVSSYEQYF.

CDR3 loop: CASGLAREGDTQYF. CDR3 bases: TGTGCTAGTGGTTTGGCTCGGGAGGGGGATACGCAGTATTTT. The rearrangement joins TRBV12-5 to TRBJ2-3; 8 bases agree with TRBD2. J lost 6 bases, V lost 1 base, and 3 bases had no gene match. Per the germline V gene, CDR1 is LGHNT and CDR2 is FRNRAP. The CDR3 runs 14 residues.

This clone was recorded a few times. The CDR3 nucleotides read TGTGCCAGTAGTCGGACTAGCACCTCCTACGAGCAGTACTTC. Translation: CASSRTSTSYEQYF. The chain combines TRBV19 with TRBJ2-7; TRBD2 matches 8 bases. CDR1 and CDR2 from the germline V gene are LNHDA and SQIVND (reference sequence). Trimming cost V 5 bases and J 0 bases; bases outside gene matches: 3. CDR3 length: 14 residues.

This chain connects TRBV7-9 to TRBJ2-1; 7 nucleotides line up with TRBD1. Germline V gene lookup returns CDR1 SEHNR and CDR2 FQNEAQ (reference sequence). V dropped 5 bases and J dropped 7; count of bases not matched to a gene: 11. The CDR3 totals 15 residues. The CDR3, as DNA: TGTGCCAGCAGCCCACGGACAGGCCTACAGAATGAGCAGTTCTTC. This codes for CASSPRTGLQNEQFF.

The chain combines TRBV9 with TRBJ2-7, with 8 nucleotides matching TRBD1. Trimming removed 0 bases from V and 3 bases from J; junction bases left unmatched: 5. The CDR3 totals 15 residues. Looked up from germline, CDR1 is SGDLS and CDR2 is YYNGEE. Here the CDR3 reads CASSVGTGGIYEQYF. Here the CDR3 DNA reads TGTGCCAGCAGCGTAGGTACAGGGGGTATCTACGAGCAGTACTTC.

The chain recombines TRBV4-3 with TRBJ2-7; 13 nucleotides line up with TRBD2. Germline V lookup: CDR1 LGHNA, CDR2 YSLEER. The CDR3 spans 15 residues. The V and J ends lost 5 bases and 2 bases, in that order; junction bases with no gene match: 3. The CDR3 DNA sequence: TGCGCCAGCAGCAACACTAGCGGGAGGGCCTACGAGCAGTACTTC. Translation gives CASSNTSGRAYEQYF.

The chain employs TRBV7-2 and TRBJ2-3; 13 bases match TRBD2. V shed 4 bases, J shed 3 bases, and the junction held 1 base outside the gene matches. CDR1 and CDR2 (germline): SGHTA, FQGNSA. CDR3 length: 15 amino acids. CDR3 nucleotide sequence: TGTGCCAGCAGCTCGACTAGCGGGGGGACAGATACGCAGTATTTT. Residues: CASSSTSGGTDTQYF.

V usage is TRBV28 and J usage is TRBJ2-1, with 10 bases aligning to TRBD2. Germline CDR1 and CDR2: MDHEN and SYDVKM. V gave up 8 bases and J gave up 2 bases; unmatched junction bases: 6. The length of the CDR3 is 15 residues. CDR3 DNA sequence: TGTGCCAGCGGAAGGAGCGGGAGGGCCTACAATGAGCAGTTCTTC. Amino acids: CASGRSGRAYNEQFF.

The chain combines TRBV4-2 with TRBJ2-7; 8 nucleotides agree with TRBD2. Germline-derived CDR1 and CDR2 are LGHNA and YNFKEQ. V gave up 4 bases and J gave up 5 bases; unmatched junction bases: 13. The CDR3 loop spans 16 amino acids. CDR3 sequence reads: CASSRFGREGLDEQYF. CDR3 sequence (DNA): TGTGCCAGCAGCCGGTTCGGCCGGGAGGGCCTGGACGAGCAGTACTTC.

The chain couples TRBV30 to TRBJ2-2, with D maybe TRBD2 (6 bases). The CDR3 is 13 amino acids. Trimming cost V 5 bases and J 6 bases, with 13 bases left between them. In germline, CDR1 is GTSNPN, CDR2 SVGIG (reference sequence). This CDR3 is CAWGIGGSGELFF. CDR3 in DNA: TGTGCCTGGGGGATCGGAGGGTCCGGGGAGCTGTTTTTT.

This chain uses TRBV4-3 with TRBJ2-7; 8 bases match TRBD2. The CDR3 runs 18 residues. V lost 0 bases, J lost 5 bases, and 15 bases stayed unmatched. The germline CDR1 and CDR2 sequences are LGHNA and YSLEER. CDR3 protein: CASSQDFRGRPPGHEQYF. The CDR3 DNA is TGCGCCAGCAGCCAAGATTTTCGCGGGAGGCCCCCCGGCCACGAGCAGTACTTC.

J is TRBJ2-2 and V is TRBV7-9; D unresolved. Germline CDR1 reads SEHNR; CDR2 reads FQNEAQ (reference sequence). This CDR3 has 14 amino acids. Trimming stripped 3 bases from V and 1 base from J, with 6 bases between. The CDR3 is CASSFAGNTGELFF. CDR3 DNA: TGTGCCAGCAGCTTCGCAGGGAACACCGGGGAGCTGTTTTTT.

V usage is TRBV30 and J usage is TRBJ2-3; 9 nucleotides align to TRBD2. This CDR3 spans 14 amino acids. The V and J ends lost 7 bases and 5 bases, in that order; junction bases with no gene match: 10. Germline V gene lookup returns CDR1 GTSNPN and CDR2 SVGIG (reference sequence). The CDR3 protein is CASPRGRAGDTQYF. CDR3 nucleotide sequence: TGTGCCTCCCCTCGCGGGAGGGCCGGAGATACGCAGTATTTT.

CDR3 coding DNA: TGTGCCAGCAGAGCGCCGCGGAACACCATATATTTT. Encoded protein: CASRAPRNTIYF. The chain recombines TRBV28 with TRBJ1-3; D is ambiguous. Germline lookup yields CDR1 MDHEN and CDR2 SYDVKM. CDR3 length equals 12 residues. The V gene lost 6 bases and the J gene lost 7 bases, with 10 bases spanning the gap.